A single T cell receptor beta chain is shown here with its context. What it recognizes is unknown. Assay used: immunoSEQ multiplex PCR; TCRdb lists only in-frame clones, some missing. Of millions of clones listed, about 95% were seen once; the top ten hold roughly 1%. Naive CD8 populations comprised CD45RO-negative cells positively selected for CCR7, excluding terminally differentiated effector memory CD45RA+ cells. This sample was taken from a study of shared clonotypes between healthy human individuals. Study-wide findings and caveats: Rarefaction curves obtained for sorted subsets showed sequencing incomplete despite large depth. An anticipated effect of sequencing depth on clonotype sharing among donors was recognized. Shared across a handful of donors were around 5% of the naive CD4 clonotypes. Only a few donors were included, so the genetic and exposure-history diversity represented was limited.

CDR1 is MNHEY and CDR2 is SMNVEV in the germline V gene (reference sequence). The CDR3 has 13 residues. The V end lost 6 bases, the J end lost 3 bases, and 9 bases lay between the germline ends. This chain connects TRBV27 to TRBJ2-1; no clear D gene. This TCR was recovered from a man between 18 and 35 years old in good health. Sequencing was done on a sample of naive CD8+ T cells sorted from blood. This CDR3 reads CASSPVFYNEQFF. The CDR3 coding sequence is TGTGCCAGCAGCCCCGTGTTCTACAATGAGCAGTTCTTC.